This T cell receptor beta chain comes out of a study of blood T cell repertoires in COVID-19 (dated by TCRdb to the early 2020s). Notes on the research overall: Collaborator samples came from the United States, Italy and Spain and covered acute and convalescent phases of COVID-19. The material from the prospective study consisted of cDNA or gDNA derived from T cells, B-cell-depleted T cells, or PBMCs. Subjects who had been exposed to COVID-19, were actively infected with it, or had recovered from it provided the deeply sampled blood TCRbeta repertoires that made up the dataset. The repertoires were made available in a free public database intended to serve as a resource for research on the immune response to SARS-CoV-2. The samples were drawn from two sources: the first 160 participants of the ongoing ImmuneRACE study, and about 1,300 subjects contributed by 6 global collaborators. Sample metadata almost always included a de-identified subject ID, COVID-19 status, age in years and sex. Where available, HLA class I and class II types were taken from metadata supplied by the sample provider and were not determined by assay-based typing.

TCRbeta CDR3 regions were amplified from genomic DNA using the immunoSEQ Assay, a bias-controlled multiplex PCR. The paper's processing steps were these. Within the assay, amplification of reference gene primers was used to estimate how many nucleated cells each sample contained. Sequence reads were collapsed and filtered to measure the absolute abundance of every unique TCRbeta CDR3 rearrangement. For each sample, productive Simpson clonality was calculated as the square root of Simpson's diversity index across productive rearrangements. TCRdb holds this immuneACCESS table with in-frame rearrangements only. Some clones are missing; in checked studies, unresolved V genes explain under half, and the rest has no known cause. V, J and clone size were drawn from that table, and D and trimming were deduced from the DNA. The sample data list 150,000 to 200,000 clones, and about 92% of these were observed just once. Of the sample, around 2% is held by the ten largest clones.

CDR1 and CDR2 (KGHSH, LQKENI) derive from the germline V gene. The CDR3 spans 16 residues, from the cysteine through the phenylalanine. The read is trimmed to its CDR3 DNA, 48 bases read in frame from base 1. Unmatched junction bases come to 11, with V trimmed by 2 bases and J by 7 bases. This clone was seen once. What antigen it recognizes has not been identified. Nothing much larger sits one base from this clone, and base qualities are not available. What the research found in general, with its limitations: Clinical and demographic metadata were provided uncurated, with the amount varying by source and participant.

At one collaborating source in Seattle, patients were enrolled during active infection and were followed longitudinally through the course of disease. Each collaborating institution followed its own protocols to collect whole blood in K2EDTA tubes. Collaborator samples were shipped for TCRbeta analysis as frozen whole blood, isolated PBMCs, or DNA extracted from either sample type. This clonotype originated in a woman in her sixties with COVID-19, enrolled during active disease. This chain is built from TRBV18 and TRBJ1-1; 9 middle bases align to TRBD1. Sequenced sample: peripheral blood. The CDR3 region has the sequence CASSPSTGTGTLEAFF. The bases are TGTGCCAGCTCACCAAGCACCGGGACAGGGACCCTTGAAGCTTTCTTT.